Presented here are 18 T cell receptor beta chains from one specimen sequenced in a study of cytomegalovirus exposure and HLA in healthy donors. In the PCR, 60 Vbeta and 13 Jbeta primers were used. Data came from immunoSEQ multiplex PCR; TCRdb stores just in-frame clones and leaves some out. The sample gives 150,000 to 200,000 clones, around 80% of which show up once; 2% to 2.5% is in the top ten. The sequenced sample was PBMCs. These receptors came from a middle-aged man in good health and CMV-seronegative.

The chain uses TRBV5-4 and TRBJ2-7, with 14 bases matching TRBD2. Germline V gives CDR1 SGHNT, CDR2 YYREEE (reference sequence). This CDR3 region has 16 residues. The V and J ends lost 4 bases and 5 bases, in that order; junction bases with no gene match: 8. CDR3 nucleotide sequence: TGTGCCAGCAGCAGGGGACTAGCGGGAGTGATGAACGAGCAGTACTTC. It specifies CASSRGLAGVMNEQYF.

The sample holds one count of this clone. The V and J genes are TRBV6-5 and TRBJ2-7; D unclear. The germline V and J ends were trimmed by 8 bases and 3 bases, with 11 bases remaining between them. Germline assignment: CDR1 MNHEY and CDR2 SVGAGI. The CDR3 covers 12 residues. CDR3: CASGFPGYEQYF. The CDR3 DNA reads TGTGCCAGCGGTTTCCCGGGCTACGAGCAGTACTTC.

This clone was picked up a small number of times. This chain joins TRBV5-1 and TRBJ2-3, with 9 bases identical to TRBD2. The CDR3 sequence is 14 residues long. CDR1 and CDR2 from the germline V gene are SGHRS and YFSETQ. J gave up 6 bases and V 4 bases, and 6 bases lay outside the gene matches. CDR3 sequence reads: CASSEGLAADTQYF. CDR3 in DNA: TGCGCCAGCAGCGAGGGACTAGCAGCGGATACGCAGTATTTT.

The rearrangement joins TRBV5-6 to TRBJ2-3; 9 nucleotides align to TRBD2. J lost 0 bases, V lost 3 bases, and 8 bases had no gene match. Germline V lookup: CDR1 SGHDT, CDR2 YYEEEE. This CDR3 has 17 residues. The CDR3 bases are TGTGCCAGCAGCTCACTGGCTAGCGGGGCTAGCACAGATACGCAGTATTTT. Translated, it gives CASSSLASGASTDTQYF.

The rearrangement joins TRBV5-4 to TRBJ2-1; TRBD2 matches at 14 bases. This CDR3 spans 16 amino acids. Germline V gene lookup returns CDR1 SGHNT and CDR2 YYREEE (reference sequence). V dropped 3 bases and J dropped 9; count of bases not matched to a gene: 8. The DNA of the CDR3 is TGTGCCAGCAGCTCTGGGGGGACTAGCGGGAGTCGTGAGCAGTTCTTC. Translated: CASSSGGTSGSREQFF.

This clone was recorded a few times. The CDR3: CSVPRTGRQETQYF. In nucleotides, the CDR3 is TGCAGCGTCCCAAGGACAGGGAGACAAGAGACCCAGTACTTC. V usage is TRBV29-1 and J usage is TRBJ2-5, with 8 bases identical to TRBD1. The CDR3 runs to 14 residues. J lost 2 bases, V lost 6 bases, and 8 bases had no gene match. The germline V gene has CDR1 SQVTM and CDR2 ANQGSEA. Full variable domain (outside the CDR3, taken from reference TRBV29-1 and TRBJ2-5): SAVISQKPSRDICQRGTSLTIQCQVDSQVTMMFWYRQQPGQSLTLIATANQGSEATYESGFVIDKFPISRPNLTFSTLTVSNMSPEDSSIYLCSVPRTGRQETQYFGPGTRLLVL.

The chain couples TRBV5-8 to TRBJ1-1; D is perhaps TRBD1 (5 bases). The CDR3 is 11 amino acids. The V end lost 2 bases, the J end lost 10 bases, and 9 bases lay between the germline ends. CDR1 and CDR2 from the germline V gene are SGHTS and YDEGEE. In DNA, the CDR3 is TGTGCCAGCAGCTTTGTGGGGGGAGCTTTCTTT. Translation: CASSFVGGAFF.

This rearrangement joins TRBV19 to TRBJ1-1; D is undetermined. The CDR3 length is 12 residues. Per the germline V gene, CDR1 is LNHDA and CDR2 is SQIVND (reference sequence). V dropped 11 bases and J dropped 5 bases, with 15 bases sitting between them. Here the CDR3 DNA reads TGTGCCGTAGCCGGGAAGGAAACTGAAGCTTTCTTT. Amino acids: CAVAGKETEAFF. Full variable domain (outside the CDR3, taken from reference TRBV19 and TRBJ1-1): DGGITQSPKYLFRKEGQNVTLSCEQNLNHDAMYWYRQDPGQGLRLIYYSQIVNDFQKGDIAEGYSVSREKKESFPLTVTSAQKNPTAFYLCAVAGKETEAFFGQGTRLTVV.

This rearrangement joins TRBV27 to TRBJ2-7, with D possibly TRBD2 on 5 matching bases. Trimming shortened V by 7 bases and J by 0 bases, and 13 bases separated the two germline ends. The CDR3 sequence is 14 residues long. Germline V gene data show CDR1 as MNHEY and CDR2 as SMNVEV (reference sequence). The CDR3 spells CASKIVRDSYEQYF. The CDR3, as DNA: TGTGCCAGCAAAATCGTCCGGGACTCCTACGAGCAGTACTTC.

V gene TRBV5-1 combines with J gene TRBJ2-1; 11 nucleotides line up with TRBD2. Germline V lookup: CDR1 SGHRS, CDR2 YFSETQ. Trimming took 4 bases from V and 5 from J; bases not matched to a gene: 5. The CDR3 is 15 residues long. The CDR3 DNA sequence: TGCGCCAGCAGCCGGGGACTAGCGGAAGACAATGAGCAGTTCTTC. Its translation: CASSRGLAEDNEQFF. The whole variable domain, remainder taken from reference TRBV5-1 and TRBJ2-1, is KAGVTQTPRYLIKTRGQQVTLSCSPISGHRSVSWYQQTPGQGLQFLFEYFSETQRNKGNFPGRFSGRQFSNSRSEMNVSTLELGDSALYLCASSRGLAEDNEQFFGPGTRLTVL.

V usage is TRBV7-2 and J usage is TRBJ2-7; perhaps TRBD1 as D (5 bases). Trimming removed 5 bases at V and 0 bases at J, with 20 bases between. The CDR3 spans 17 residues. Germline V gene lookup returns CDR1 SGHTA and CDR2 FQGNSA. The CDR3 loop is CASSPSLGFRVSYEQYF. CDR3 nucleotide sequence: TGTGCCAGCAGCCCCTCTCTTGGGTTCAGGGTCTCCTACGAGCAGTACTTC.

The chain combines TRBV10-3 with TRBJ2-1; perhaps TRBD1 as D (6 bases). The CDR3 contains 15 residues. Trimming removed 7 bases from V and 7 bases from J, with 20 bases in between. Germline V gene data show CDR1 as ENHRY and CDR2 as SYGVKD. The CDR3 DNA follows: TGTGCCATCACGTCCACGGCAGGGGATGCAAATGAGCAGTTCTTC. Amino acids: CAITSTAGDANEQFF.

For the CDR3, the DNA is TGTGCCAGCAGTCAAGGACAGGGGGGGACCTACGAGCAGTACTTC. Amino acids: CASSQGQGGTYEQYF. The V call is TRBV6-1, the J call TRBJ2-7, with TRBD1 matching over 10 bases. V trimming: 5 bases; J trimming: 2 bases; junction bases outside the gene matches: 6. The CDR3 contains 15 residues. Germline lookup yields CDR1 MNHNS and CDR2 SASEGT.

This sequence joins TRBV7-9 and TRBJ2-3, with 8 bases lining up with TRBD1. There are 16 residues in the CDR3. V lost 6 bases, J lost 2 bases, and 10 bases stayed unmatched. Per the germline V gene, CDR1 is SEHNR and CDR2 is FQNEAQ (reference sequence). The CDR3 spells CASRSGQGWNTDTQYF. The CDR3 DNA reads as TGTGCCAGCAGAAGTGGACAGGGCTGGAACACAGATACGCAGTATTTT.

J is TRBJ2-3 and V is TRBV19; 9 bases match TRBD1. The germline CDR1 and CDR2 sequences are LNHDA and SQIVND (reference sequence). This CDR3 has 14 amino acids. V dropped 6 bases and J dropped 3; count of bases not matched to a gene: 4. CDR3 coding DNA: TGTGCCAGTAGGAGACAGGGGGGGACAGATACGCAGTATTTT. Residues: CASRRQGGTDTQYF. The full variable domain, its missing parts supplied by reference TRBV19 and TRBJ2-3, is DGGITQSPKYLFRKEGQNVTLSCEQNLNHDAMYWYRQDPGQGLRLIYYSQIVNDFQKGDIAEGYSVSREKKESFPLTVTSAQKNPTAFYLCASRRQGGTDTQYFGPGTRLTVL.

V is TRBV1 and J is TRBJ1-4; TRBD1 was called by the table and not checked on the DNA. TRBV1 corresponds to a pseudogene. This CDR3 contains 18 residues. The CDR3 DNA reads TGCACCAGCAGCTTACGACAGGGTGCTTCGAGAGGTAATGAAAAACTGTTTTTT. This gives the protein CTSSLRQGASRGNEKLFF.

The chain uses TRBV5-1 and TRBJ2-3, with D maybe TRBD1 (5 bases). The V end was cut by 2 bases, the J end by 0 bases, with 7 bases between. The germline V gene encodes CDR1 SGHRS and CDR2 YFSETQ. This CDR3 has 14 amino acids. The CDR3 nucleotides are TGCGCCAGCAGCTTCCGACAGAGCACAGATACGCAGTATTTT. Translation gives CASSFRQSTDTQYF.

The chain recombines TRBV7-9 with TRBJ2-3, with D possibly matching TRBD2 (5 bases). This CDR3 region has 14 residues. CDR1 and CDR2 from the germline V gene are SEHNR and FQNEAQ (reference sequence). V lost 6 bases, J lost 2 bases, and 12 bases lay in between. CDR3 bases: TGTGCCAGCAGTTTCGGCGGGTCCACAGATACGCAGTATTTT. Translated, it gives CASSFGGSTDTQYF.